Detailed here is one T cell receptor (beta chain). Its binding antigen is unknown. Per-base quality was not reported, and no clone a single base away is much larger than it. These data originate in a study of blood T cell repertoires in COVID-19 (dated by TCRdb to the early 2020s). With regard to the full study: The collaborator samples originated in the United States, Italy and Spain and spanned the acute and convalescent phases of COVID-19. The samples were drawn from two sources: the first 160 participants of the ongoing ImmuneRACE study, and fewer than 1,500 subjects contributed by 6 global collaborators. The dataset comprised deeply sampled blood TCRbeta repertoires from subjects exposed to, actively infected with, or recovered from COVID-19. Sample metadata almost always included a de-identified subject ID, COVID-19 status, age in years and sex. A freely available public database, intended as a resource for researchers studying the immune response to SARS-CoV-2, is where the repertoires were released. The prospective study material was composed of cDNA or gDNA derived from T cells, B-cell-depleted T cells, or PBMCs. HLA class I and class II types, where available, came from metadata supplied by the sample provider rather than from assay-based typing. Here is what the overall study found, with its caveats: The quantity of clinical and demographic metadata differed by source and by participant and was supplied without curation.

The germline V gene supplies CDR1 SGDLS and CDR2 YYNGEE. Counted from cysteine to phenylalanine, this CDR3 has 14 amino acids. The DNA shown is the 42-base CDR3, in frame from base 1. Cut back by 3 bases and 0 bases, the V and J ends lie 7 bases apart. The immunoSEQ Assay, a bias-controlled multiplex PCR, was used to amplify TCRbeta CDR3 regions from genomic DNA. In the original analysis: The number of nucleated cells in each sample was estimated by amplification of reference gene primers within the assay. Sequence reads were collapsed and filtered to measure the absolute abundance of every unique TCRbeta CDR3 rearrangement. For each sample, productive Simpson clonality was calculated as the square root of Simpson's diversity index over productive rearrangements. TCRdb holds this immuneACCESS table with in-frame rearrangements only. Some clones are missing; in checked studies, unresolved V genes explain under half, and the rest has no known cause. The D gene and trimming were derived from the DNA, and the V and J assignments and clone size from that table. The sample table shows 100,000 to 150,000 clones, and around 74% are seen once. The ten largest clonotypes hold about 6% of the sample.

In Seattle, one collaborating source enrolled patients while the infection was active and tracked those patients longitudinally over the course of disease. Whole blood was collected in K2EDTA tubes by collaborating institutions according to the institutions' own protocols. For TCRbeta analysis, collaborators shipped samples as frozen whole blood, isolated PBMCs, or DNA extracted from either of those sample types. The sequence was collected from a man older than 75 with COVID-19, enrolled during active disease. Sequences were obtained from peripheral blood. This chain is built from TRBV9 and TRBJ1-3, and possibly TRBD1, on 6 matching bases. For the CDR3, the sequence is CASSGTDSGNTIYF. Here is the DNA: TGTGCCAGCAGCGGGACAGACTCTGGAAACACCATATATTTT.